This T cell receptor (beta chain) was obtained from a study of blood T cells in healthy people across ages. Alongside a J-beta primer mix, a sample-barcoded 5' primer served in a second PCR lasting roughly 7 to 11 cycles. TCRdb fed the 5' RACE reads into MiXCR, producing one record per CDR3 protein. The sample consists of under 1,000,000 distinct CDR3 sequences, 36% of them appearing once. The CDR3 extends over 14 amino acids. V was clipped by 10 bases and J by 4 bases, with 18 bases between them. Sequenced sample: blood. The TCR originated in a man younger than 35 in good health. The J gene is TRBJ2-3, the V gene TRBV12-3 or TRBV12-4; either TRBD1 or TRBD2 may supply D (6 bases each). The CDR3 here is CATGGQTRADTQYF. CDR3 in DNA: TGTGCCACCGGGGGCCAAACGAGGGCAGATACGCAGTATTTT.